This TCR beta chain was sequenced during a study of blood T cell repertoires in COVID-19. Study-level background: Sites across the United States, Italy and Spain contributed samples from acute and convalescent COVID-19. From T cells, B-cell-depleted T cells, or PBMCs came the material, which was cDNA or gDNA.

In the original analysis: Amplification of reference gene primers provided the estimated nucleated cell counts. Sequencing used immunoSEQ multiplex PCR; TCRdb keeps in-frame clones, though not all of them. D and trimming were read from the DNA, whereas the V and J calls and clone size are those reported in that table. The profile shows about 63,000 clones, about 83% of them singletons. This clone is medium-sized. Other DNA sequences from this sample encode an identical CDR3 as well. The receptor's source is a human donor in a cohort sampled during active COVID-19. Sequenced sample: peripheral blood.

Here the CDR3 DNA reads TGTGCCAGCAGTTCAGGGGGTGAGCAGTACTTC. As protein: CASSSGGEQYF. The V gene is TRBV12-3 or TRBV12-4, the J gene TRBJ2-7; 7 nucleotides line up with TRBD1. CDR3 size: 11 residues. V shed 4 bases, J shed 7 bases, and the junction held 1 base outside the gene matches.